This record looks at one T cell receptor beta chain sequence and its context. No antigen is known for it. Patients with autoimmune history or systemic immunosuppression were excluded. The data derive from a study of OX40 agonist ivuxolimab in advanced cancers. Libraries were prepared by immunoSEQ multiplex PCR; TCRdb keeps only in-frame clonotypes and omits some of them. The profile shows fewer than 85,000 clones, nearly 90% of them singletons. Study findings and constraints: Dose levels from 0.1 to 3.0 mg/kg saw CD4+ and CD8+ blood T cells expand clonally by week 6. CD8+ T cells averaged more expanded clones than CD4+.

Material: CD4+ or CD8+ T cells sorted from blood, obtained in a trial of the OX40 agonist ivuxolimab. This sequence was found in an adult with an advanced solid tumor such as melanoma, head and neck, liver or kidney cancer.

CDR3 amino acids: CASSFHRTTNEKLFF. Here the CDR3 DNA reads TGTGCCAGCAGCTTCCACAGGACAACTAATGAAAAACTGTTTTTT. The chain recombines TRBV2 with TRBJ1-4, with a tentative D call TRBD1 (5 bases). Trimming left V 6 bases short and J 0 bases short, with 11 bases between. The germline V gene has CDR1 SNHLY and CDR2 FYNNEI. The CDR3 sequence is 15 residues long.